Sequencing of this TCR beta chain was carried out in a study of CD8+CD57+ T cells in acquired aplastic anemia. Findings and limits, study-wide: Statistical testing detected no significant gap in CD8+ Simpson's diversity between patients and controls.

Only a few counts were recorded for this clonotype. Its specificity is unknown. The DNA is left out, because the CDR3 cannot be placed on it with certainty; the CDR3 is given as TCRdb lists it. Germline V gene data show CDR1 as ENHRY and CDR2 as SYGVKD. With termini counted, the CDR3 has 13 amino acids. An expansion of CD8+CD57+ cells by flow cytometry had been shown in patients chosen for sequencing. Acquired aplastic anemia of severe grade affected all patients. The template used for profiling TCR beta VDJ and CDR3 was genomic DNA. TCRdb reanalysed the reads using MiXCR and keeps one entry per CDR3 protein. The repertoire holds more than 250,000 distinct CDR3 sequences, with approximately 80% as singletons.

The J gene is TRBJ1-5, the V gene TRBV10-3. Material for sequencing was sorted CD4+, CD8+, or CD8+CD57+ T cells (not recorded which) from PBMCs. The sequence came from a human donor with aplastic anemia. The CDR3 protein is CAISGDGWGPSIF.